This TCR beta chain was identified during a study of blood T cell repertoires in COVID-19. Study summary: Collection of acute and convalescent COVID-19 samples took place in the United States, Italy and Spain. In each case, the material was cDNA or gDNA derived from T cells, B-cell-depleted T cells, or PBMCs.

In the original processing: Quantification of nucleated cells was approximated via reference gene primer amplification. Some clones are missing from TCRdb's copy, which holds only in-frame ones; the method was immunoSEQ multiplex PCR. V and J calls and clone size follow that table, whereas D and trimming were derived from the DNA. The sample gives fewer than 70,000 clones, over 75% of which show up once; over 7.5% is in the top ten. Germline V gene lookup returns CDR1 LGHNA and CDR2 YNFKEQ. The V gene lost 5 bases and the J gene lost 1 base, with 11 bases spanning the gap. The CDR3 is made up of 14 amino acids.

The source material was peripheral blood. V gene TRBV4-2 combines with J gene TRBJ1-2, with D possibly being TRBD1 (6 bases). The source of this sequence is a man aged 45-65 years with active COVID-19. CDR3 residues: CASSSTGFNYGYTF. The CDR3 DNA sequence: TGTGCCAGCAGCTCCACAGGGTTTAACTATGGCTACACCTTC.